These T cell receptor beta chains were read from a single sample in a study of T cell responses to AZD1222 COVID-19 vaccine. TCRdb's copy holds only in-frame clones and misses some; the assay was immunoSEQ multiplex PCR. Among some 190,000 clones listed, roughly 91% were seen once. This specimen consisted of peripheral blood, obtained 28 days after the second AZD1222 dose. These receptors were obtained from an adult who received the AZD1222 COVID-19 vaccine. CDR3s include the opening cysteine and the closing phenylalanine or tryptophan. The D gene is left open where the match is weak. Size is stated for part of the rows, as once, few or many counts, or as a class when the clone is expanded.

DNA	CDR3	size	length	D	V	J
TGCAGCGTTGGTGCAGGGACGGGAAACACCATATATTTT	CSVGAGTGNTIYF	-	13	-	TRBV29-1	TRBJ1-3
TGTGCCAGCTCAGAGGACAGCGCCACTGAAGCTTTCTTT	CASSEDSATEAFF	-	13	-	TRBV18	TRBJ1-1
TGTGCCAGCAGCCAACTCATTAGGAACGAGCAGTACTTC	CASSQLIRNEQYF	-	13	-	TRBV5-8	TRBJ2-7
TGTGCCACCAGCGACGGGGAGCATCTCTACGAGCAGTACTTC	CATSDGEHLYEQYF	-	14	-	TRBV24-1	TRBJ2-7
TGTGCCAGCAGCTCAGGGGTAGTGGAAGAAAAACTGTTTTTT	CASSSGVVEEKLFF	-	14	-	TRBV7-9	TRBJ1-4
TGTGCCAGCAGCCAAGAAGTCTACTACAATGAGCAGTTCTTC	CASSQEVYYNEQFF	-	14	-	TRBV7-2	TRBJ2-1
TGTGCCAGCAGGCCCCTGGAGGGTCCCGAGTTCTTC	CASRPLEGPEFF	-	12	-	TRBV7-6	TRBJ2-1
TGTGCCAGTATTCGGGGGTCGGCCGGGGAGCTGTTTTTT	CASIRGSAGELFF	once	13	-	TRBV19	TRBJ2-2
TGTGCCAGCAGTTTTCCGGGACTAGCGGGGGGCCCTTACTTC	CASSFPGLAGGPYF	-	14	TRBD2	TRBV6-2/TRBV6-3	TRBJ2-5
TGTGCCAGCAGAGAGGGGACAGGCTATCAGCCCCAGCATTTT	CASREGTGYQPQHF	-	14	TRBD1	TRBV6-5	TRBJ1-5
TGTGCCAGCTACCAGGGAGTGGGTCACTATGGCTACACCTTC	CASYQGVGHYGYTF	-	14	-	TRBV30	TRBJ1-2
TGCGCCAGCAGCGCGGACAGGGAGGTTAGCGAGCAGTACTTC	CASSADREVSEQYF	-	14	TRBD1	TRBV4-1	TRBJ2-7
TGTGCCAGCAGCTTAGAGGGTCGCTCTGGGGCCAACGTCCTGACTTTC	CASSLEGRSGANVLTF	-	16	-	TRBV7-9	TRBJ2-6
TGTGCCAGCAGCTTAGGACAGGGTCCCACTGAAGCTTTCTTT	CASSLGQGPTEAFF	once	14	TRBD1	TRBV7-9	TRBJ1-1
TGTGCCAGTAAACCGGGACCGCTCAATCAGCCCCAGCATTTT	CASKPGPLNQPQHF	-	14	-	TRBV2	TRBJ1-5
TGCGCCAGCAGCCGGACCCCGGGACAGACGGATGAAAAACTGTTTTTT	CASSRTPGQTDEKLFF	-	16	TRBD1	TRBV5-1	TRBJ1-4
TGTGCCAGCAGCACGAGGGTCGGACTCGAGCAGTACTTC	CASSTRVGLEQYF	-	13	-	TRBV7-2	TRBJ2-7
TGTGCCAGCAGGGTCAGGGGAGGGGACTCGAGTTCACCCCTCCACTTT	CASRVRGGDSSSPLHF	once	16	-	TRBV2	TRBJ1-6
TGTGCCATCAGTGATAACAGCTCTGGAAACACCATATATTTT	CAISDNSSGNTIYF	-	14	-	TRBV10-3	TRBJ1-3
TGTGCCAGCAGCCAGACCGGGGGGCGCTACCAAGAGACCCAGTACTTC	CASSQTGGRYQETQYF	-	16	-	TRBV3-1/TRBV3-2	TRBJ2-5
TGTGCCAGTAGACCCGGGGTTGGGGCGGATACGCAGTATTTT	CASRPGVGADTQYF	-	14	-	TRBV28	TRBJ2-3
TGCGCCAGCAGCTTGGCCGAAGAGTACGAGCAGTACTTC	CASSLAEEYEQYF	-	13	-	TRBV5-1	TRBJ2-7
TGCGCCAGCAGCTTGGGGCGCCCACCCCAAGAGACCCAGTACTTC	CASSLGRPPQETQYF	-	15	-	TRBV5-1	TRBJ2-5
TGTGCCAGCAGTCCCCCTAGCGGGAGGACGTACAATGAGCAGTTCTTC	CASSPPSGRTYNEQFF	-	16	TRBD2	TRBV28	TRBJ2-1
TGCAGTGCTAGTGTAGAAAATAGCAATCAGCCCCAGCATTTT	CSASVENSNQPQHF	-	14	-	TRBV20-1	TRBJ1-5
TGTGCCATCAGCAAGACAGGGGATAATTCACCCCTCCACTTT	CAISKTGDNSPLHF	-	14	TRBD1	TRBV10-3	TRBJ1-6
TGTGCCAGCAGTTACGCTGAGCGTAACTATGGCTACACCTTC	CASSYAERNYGYTF	-	14	-	TRBV6-6	TRBJ1-2
TGTGCCAGCAGCTTAGACCAGAGCTCCTACAATGAGCAGTTCTTC	CASSLDQSSYNEQFF	-	15	-	TRBV7-2	TRBJ2-1
TGTGCCAGCAGCTTATCGCTCGGACAGAACTATGGCTACACCTTC	CASSLSLGQNYGYTF	-	15	-	TRBV7-9	TRBJ1-2
TGTGCCAGCAGCCCCGCCGGGGAGCTGTTTTTT	CASSPAGELFF	-	11	-	TRBV7-9	TRBJ2-2
TGCGCCAGCAGCTCATTAGACTTAAACGGGGAGCTGTTTTTT	CASSSLDLNGELFF	-	14	-	TRBV5-1	TRBJ2-2
TGTGCCAGCAGCAAAGAGAGAGGGGTAAGACCTCACACTGAAGCTTTCTTT	CASSKERGVRPHTEAFF	once	17	-	TRBV21-1	TRBJ1-1
TGCGCCAGCAGCTTGGACCCGGGACAGGGTGCAAACACCATATATTTT	CASSLDPGQGANTIYF	-	16	TRBD1	TRBV5-1	TRBJ1-3